This TCR beta chain was identified in a study of shared clonotypes between healthy human individuals. V lost 1 base, J lost 2 bases, and 6 bases lay in between. This CDR3 has 14 residues. Germline-derived CDR1 and CDR2 are MGHRA and YSYEKL. Deep-level running was used for the assay. Measured with immunoSEQ multiplex PCR; TCRdb has only the in-frame clones, and not every one. The sample consists of about 2.3 million clones, around 90% of them appearing once. Researchers partitioned CD4+ cells into CD45RA+ naive and CD45RA-negative memory subsets. The rearrangement links TRBV4-1 to TRBJ1-3, with D unresolved. Sequencing was performed on naive CD4+ T cells from PBMCs. Noted subset: CD45RA+ positively selected. The sequence was obtained from a man younger than 30 in good health. Some clones in this sample may be carry-over from other donors' samples. Here the CDR3 reads CASSQARAGNTIYF. CDR3 nucleotide sequence: TGCGCCAGCAGCCAAGCGAGGGCTGGAAACACCATATATTTT.